This TCR beta chain was sequenced during a study of blood T cell repertoires in COVID-19. Which cohort a participant joined came from the clinical history participants gave. Contact with a PCR-confirmed or clinician-diagnosed COVID-19 case occurred within 2 weeks of entry. Method: immunoSEQ multiplex PCR; TCRdb's copy keeps in-frame clones and lacks some. The data contain approximately 220,000 clones, 83% of them singletons. J lost 4 bases, V lost 4 bases, and 8 bases had no gene match. The germline V gene has CDR1 SGHRS and CDR2 YFSETQ. CDR3 length: 15 amino acids. This clone was recorded once. Sequenced input: PBMCs or T cells enriched from blood (not recorded which). The origin of this receptor is a woman aged 40 to 49 who had been exposed to COVID-19. The rearrangement uses TRBV5-1 and TRBJ2-1; TRBD1 aligns across 7 bases. The CDR3 DNA sequence: TGCGCCAGCAGCACGATCGGGACAGAATACAATGAGCAGTTCTTC. Amino acid sequence: CASSTIGTEYNEQFF.